The 30 T cell receptor beta chains below come from one sample, sequenced in a study of T cells in localized non-small cell lung cancer. Assay: immunoSEQ multiplex PCR; the TCRdb copy retains only in-frame clones and omits some. The sample holds roughly 34,000 clones; around 87% are singletons and the top ten take less than 20%. Sequenced material: peripheral blood mononuclear cells, taken before any cancer treatment. Source of these receptors: a man aged 40-75 years with stage III lung adenocarcinoma.

V gene TRBV1 combines with J gene TRBJ2-4; the D call of TRBD2 is as the table states it, not checked on the DNA. TRBV1 is noted as a pseudogene. The CDR3 is 16 amino acids. The DNA for the CDR3 is TGCACCAGCAGCCAAACTAGCGGGGGGAACAAAAACATTCAGTACTTC. It codes for CTSSQTSGGNKNIQYF.

J is TRBJ1-4 and V is TRBV5-5; no clear D. The CDR3 has 15 amino acids. Trimming took off 0 bases at V and 8 bases at J, with 14 bases between the two ends. Germline V gene sequence: CDR1 SGHKS, CDR2 YYEKEE (reference sequence). DNA for the CDR3: TGTGCCAGCAGCTTGGACCTCCGAAGGCGGGAAAAACTGTTTTTT. It is translated as CASSLDLRRREKLFF.

The V and J genes are TRBV12-5 and TRBJ2-1, with 11 bases matching TRBD2. The CDR3 contains 16 residues. Germline trimming cut 2 bases from V and 5 bases from J; bases unmatched to any gene: 5. Germline V gene data show CDR1 as LGHNT and CDR2 as FRNRAP. The CDR3 DNA follows: TGTGCTAGTGGTTTGAGGCTAGCGGGGGGAAACAATGAGCAGTTCTTC. Its translation is CASGLRLAGGNNEQFF.

The CDR3 sequence: CASSPQLQEKLFF. The CDR3 DNA is TGTGCCAGCTCACCTCAGCTGCAGGAAAAACTGTTTTTT. This chain links TRBV18 with TRBJ1-4; D is ambiguous. The CDR3 totals 13 residues. Germline loops: CDR1 KGHSH, CDR2 LQKENI. V lost 3 bases and J 8 bases, leaving 10 bases between the germline ends.

The chain joins TRBV5-6 to TRBJ1-5; D ambiguous. Between the trimmed V and J ends, which lost 0 bases and 7 bases, there was a span of 14 bases. CDR1 and CDR2 from the germline V gene are SGHDT and YYEEEE. The CDR3 runs to 15 residues. Here the CDR3 reads CASSLGLWAGQPQHF. CDR3 sequence (DNA): TGTGCCAGCAGCTTGGGTCTGTGGGCAGGCCAGCCCCAGCATTTT.

The chain is built from TRBV7-9 and TRBJ1-6; D is unclear. CDR1 SEHNR and CDR2 FQNEAQ come from the germline V gene (reference sequence). The germline V and J ends were trimmed by 1 base and 7 bases, with 8 bases remaining between them. The CDR3 loop spans 14 amino acids. The CDR3 reads CASSLDVRNSPLHF. DNA for the CDR3: TGTGCCAGCAGCTTAGACGTTAGAAATTCACCCCTCCACTTT.

This chain connects TRBV7-8 to TRBJ1-6; D is possibly TRBD1 (6 bases). The CDR3 is made up of 16 amino acids. Germline V lookup: CDR1 SGHVS, CDR2 FQNEAQ. Trimming removed 1 base from V and 8 bases from J, with 15 bases in between. CDR3 coding DNA: TGTGCCAGCAGCTTAGGGCTAGACCCAGGGGATTCACCCCTCCACTTT. Translated, it gives CASSLGLDPGDSPLHF. Looking up the rest from reference TRBV7-8 and TRBJ1-6 gives the full variable domain: GAGVSQSPRYKVAKRGQDVALRCDPISGHVSLFWYQQALGQGPEFLTYFQNEAQLDKSGLPSDRFFAERPEGSVSTLKIQRTQQEDSAVYLCASSLGLDPGDSPLHFGNGTRLTVT.

This chain uses TRBV19 with TRBJ2-5; D is possibly TRBD1 or TRBD2 (6 bases each). Trimming removed 6 bases from V and 5 bases from J, with 16 bases in between. Looked up from germline, CDR1 is LNHDA and CDR2 is SQIVND (reference sequence). The CDR3 is made up of 14 amino acids. CDR3 DNA: TGTGCCAGTAGAATGACCGGGGGCGGGGAGACCCAGTACTTC. Amino acids: CASRMTGGGETQYF. The full variable domain, its missing parts supplied by reference TRBV19 and TRBJ2-5, is DGGITQSPKYLFRKEGQNVTLSCEQNLNHDAMYWYRQDPGQGLRLIYYSQIVNDFQKGDIAEGYSVSREKKESFPLTVTSAQKNPTAFYLCASRMTGGGETQYFGPGTRLLVL.

J is TRBJ1-6 and V is TRBV7-2; tentative D call: TRBD1 (5 bases). This CDR3 spans 15 amino acids. Looked up from germline, CDR1 is SGHTA and CDR2 is FQGNSA. Trimming shortened V by 7 bases and J by 9 bases, and 19 bases separated the two germline ends. CDR3 sequence (DNA): TGTGCCAGCAAAACGGGGGGGGTAGAGGGTTCACCCCTCCACTTT. This sequence encodes CASKTGGVEGSPLHF.

The table lists this clone with a few counts. The CDR3 DNA reads TGTGCCTGGAGTAAGAGTTCCGGGCAGTTATACTACGAGCAGTACTTC. Encoded protein: CAWSKSSGQLYYEQYF. The chain recombines TRBV30 with TRBJ2-7; D is unresolved. Trimming pared 2 bases from V and 3 bases from J, leaving 20 bases between. The V gene's germline CDR1 is GTSNPN and CDR2 SVGIG (reference sequence). This CDR3 is built from 16 residues.

Points on this clone: A much larger clone differs from this one at a single base, so this may be a read error. Other DNA sequences in this specimen translate into the identical CDR3. The genes are TRBV5-1 and TRBJ2-7, with 10 bases matching TRBD1. The CDR3 is 18 amino acids. CDR1 is SGHRS and CDR2 is YFSETQ in the germline V gene. V was clipped by 0 bases and J by 5 bases; unmatched bases: 14. CDR3 in DNA: TGCGCCAGCAGCTTGGCGCGTACCGAACGGGACAGGGGCAACGAGCAGTACTTC. The encoded protein is CASSLARTERDRGNEQYF.

The chain has TRBV30 and TRBJ1-4; 7 nucleotides line up with TRBD1. Germline V lookup: CDR1 GTSNPN, CDR2 SVGIG (reference sequence). The CDR3 has 15 residues. V dropped 4 bases and J dropped 0; count of bases not matched to a gene: 5. CDR3 sequence (DNA): TGTGCCTGGAACCCGGGACAGTCAACTAATGAAAAACTGTTTTTT. Translating it yields CAWNPGQSTNEKLFF.

The V gene is TRBV11-2, the J gene TRBJ2-7; perhaps TRBD2 as D (5 bases). Trimming stripped 1 base from V and 2 bases from J, with 9 bases between. The CDR3 runs to 14 residues. Germline V gene data show CDR1 as SGHAT and CDR2 as FQNNGV. The DNA of the CDR3 is TGTGCCAGCAGCTTAGCTGGAGGAACCTACGAGCAGTACTTC. Protein: CASSLAGGTYEQYF.

The J gene is TRBJ2-7, the V gene TRBV15, with D perhaps TRBD1 or TRBD2 (5 bases each). CDR3 length: 16 amino acids. Germline assignment: CDR1 LNHNV and CDR2 YYDKDF (reference sequence). V gave up 8 bases and J gave up 3 bases, with 23 bases separating them. Here the CDR3 reads CATGRAGVGPGYEQYF. The DNA for the CDR3 is TGTGCCACCGGACGGGCCGGGGTGGGGCCCGGCTACGAGCAGTACTTC. Variable domain in full (rest from reference TRBV15 and TRBJ2-7): DAMVIQNPRYQVTQFGKPVTLSCSQTLNHNVMYWYQQKSSQAPKLLFHYYDKDFNNEADTPDNFQSRRPNTSFCFLDIRSPGLGDTAMYLCATGRAGVGPGYEQYFGPGTRLTVT.

The chain links TRBV7-2 to TRBJ1-2; D call uncertain. Trimming took off 0 bases at V and 5 bases at J, with 13 bases between the two ends. The CDR3 loop spans 15 amino acids. Germline V gives CDR1 SGHTA, CDR2 FQGNSA. The CDR3 protein is CASSLAGQEAYGYTF. In nucleotides, the CDR3 is TGTGCCAGCAGCTTAGCAGGTCAGGAGGCTTATGGCTACACCTTC.

V is TRBV13 and J is TRBJ2-3, with unresolved D. Germline CDR1 is PRHDT and CDR2 is FYEKMQ (reference sequence). CDR3 length: 16 residues. Trimming took 5 bases from V and 7 from J, leaving 22 bases between them. In DNA form, the CDR3 reads TGTGCCAGCAGCGTCCAGGTAACTACACACACGAATACGCAGTATTTT. Translating gives CASSVQVTTHTNTQYF.

This chain uses TRBV9 with TRBJ1-1; D unresolved. The CDR3 is 15 amino acids. Looked up from germline, CDR1 is SGDLS and CDR2 is YYNGEE. Trimming shortened V by 3 bases and J by 0 bases, and 12 bases separated the two germline ends. The CDR3 sequence is CASSATTRLNTEAFF. In DNA, the CDR3 is TGTGCCAGCAGCGCCACAACTCGACTGAACACTGAAGCTTTCTTT.

The chain recombines TRBV19 with TRBJ2-7, with TRBD1 matching over 8 bases. The V and J ends lost 2 bases and 5 bases, in that order; junction bases with no gene match: 8. CDR3 length equals 15 residues. Per the germline V gene, CDR1 is LNHDA and CDR2 is SQIVND (reference sequence). In DNA form, the CDR3 reads TGTGCCAGTAGTATAAGCGCCGCAGGGGGCAACGAGCAGTACTTC. This translates into CASSISAAGGNEQYF.

This chain links TRBV5-1 with TRBJ2-7; D may correspond to TRBD1 or TRBD2 (5 bases each). This CDR3 region has 16 residues. Germline-derived CDR1 and CDR2 are SGHRS and YFSETQ. Deletions cut 1 base from V and 0 bases from J, with 14 bases between. In nucleotides, the CDR3 is TGCGCCAGCAGCTTGACGTGGGGGACCAGCTCCTACGAGCAGTACTTC. Residues: CASSLTWGTSSYEQYF.

The rearrangement links TRBV4-3 to TRBJ2-1; 10 bases fit TRBD2. The CDR3 has 14 residues. The germline V gene has CDR1 LGHNA and CDR2 YSLEER. V shed 5 bases, J shed 7 bases, and the junction held 5 bases outside the gene matches. The CDR3 DNA sequence: TGCGCCAGCAGCAGCGGGGGGGCGTTGAATGAGCAGTTCTTC. Translated, it gives CASSSGGALNEQFF.

The chain has TRBV28 and TRBJ2-2; 7 positions match TRBD2. CDR1 MDHEN and CDR2 SYDVKM come from the germline V gene. The CDR3 consists of 12 residues. Germline trimming cut 8 bases from V and 5 bases from J; bases unmatched to any gene: 2. This CDR3 reads CASLGGTGELFF. The CDR3 DNA reads TGTGCCAGCCTGGGGGGGACCGGGGAGCTGTTTTTT.

This chain connects TRBV5-8 to TRBJ2-1; 7 positions agree with TRBD1. The CDR3 loop spans 15 amino acids. CDR1 is SGHTS and CDR2 is YDEGEE in the germline V gene. V lost 4 bases to trimming and J lost 4 bases; unmatched junction nucleotides: 8. CDR3: CASSGGQLHYNEQFF. Written as DNA, the CDR3 is TGTGCCAGCAGCGGGGGACAGTTACATTACAATGAGCAGTTCTTC. Looking up the rest from reference TRBV5-8 and TRBJ2-1 gives the full variable domain: EAGVTQSPTHLIKTRGQQATLRCSPISGHTSVYWYQQALGLGLQFLLWYDEGEERNRGNFPPRFSGRQFPNYSSELNVNALELEDSALYLCASSGGQLHYNEQFFGPGTRLTVL.

The CDR3 DNA follows: TGCGCCAGCAGCCAAGAGTCCACCGGGGAGCTGTTTTTT. Translated, it gives CASSQESTGELFF. V and J are TRBV4-1 and TRBJ2-2; D is ambiguous. In germline, CDR1 is MGHRA, CDR2 YSYEKL. There are 13 residues in the CDR3. V was clipped by 0 bases and J by 4 bases, with 3 bases between them.

Only one count was recorded for this clone. The chain employs TRBV19 and TRBJ1-1, with 7 bases lining up with TRBD1. V shed 5 bases, J shed 4 bases, and the junction held 16 bases outside the gene matches. This CDR3 is 17 amino acids long. Germline V gene sequence: CDR1 LNHDA, CDR2 SQIVND (reference sequence). The chain's CDR3 is CASSPDRTGAGTTEAFF. In nucleotides, the CDR3 is TGTGCCAGTAGTCCGGACAGGACGGGGGCGGGTACCACTGAAGCTTTCTTT.

The chain recombines TRBV7-3 with TRBJ1-1, with D tentatively TRBD1 (5 bases). V was trimmed by 1 base and J by 3 bases, leaving 12 bases between them. The CDR3 has 15 amino acids. Germline V gene sequence: CDR1 SGHTA, CDR2 FQGTGA. The CDR3 loop reads CASSLIGAQYTEAFF. The CDR3 DNA sequence: TGTGCCAGCAGCTTAATAGGGGCGCAATACACTGAAGCTTTCTTT.

The chain uses TRBV18 and TRBJ2-7, with a tentative D call TRBD1 (6 bases). CDR3 length: 14 residues. Germline CDR1 is KGHSH and CDR2 is LQKENI. The V end was cut by 3 bases, the J end by 5 bases, with 14 bases between. CDR3 residues: CASSPFTGSDEQYF. The CDR3 DNA reads as TGTGCCAGCTCACCTTTCACAGGGAGTGACGAGCAGTACTTC.

The V call is TRBV29-1, the J call TRBJ1-2, with TRBD1 identical over 8 bases. Germline lookup yields CDR1 SQVTM and CDR2 ANQGSEA. The V gene end was trimmed by 4 bases and the J gene end by 2 bases; junction bases not matched to a gene: 3. CDR3 length: 13 residues. This CDR3 reads CSVGPGGNYGYTF. Here the CDR3 DNA reads TGCAGCGTTGGTCCAGGGGGCAACTATGGCTACACCTTC.

The gene calls are TRBV5-1 and TRBJ2-1, with 9 positions matching TRBD2. The CDR3 covers 17 residues. The V segment lost 1 base and the J segment 0 bases; nucleotides outside the gene matches: 5. CDR1 is SGHRS and CDR2 is YFSETQ in the germline V gene. CDR3 sequence reads: CASSLRGGGASYNEQFF. The CDR3 DNA is TGCGCCAGCAGCTTGCGAGGCGGGGGGGCCTCCTACAATGAGCAGTTCTTC.

This chain joins TRBV4-1 and TRBJ1-1, with D uncertain. From germline, CDR1 is MGHRA and CDR2 YSYEKL. This CDR3 has 15 residues. The V end lost 1 base, the J end lost 3 bases, and 12 bases lay between the germline ends. CDR3 loop: CASSQGSTAYTEAFF. The CDR3 coding sequence is TGCGCCAGCAGCCAAGGAAGTACAGCGTACACTGAAGCTTTCTTT.

The chain carries TRBV12-1 and TRBJ1-1; the D segment call TRBD1 is taken from the table without a DNA check. TRBV12-1 is described as a pseudogene. The CDR3 spans 16 residues. The CDR3 sequence: CASSLGQVGLDTEAFF. CDR3 nucleotides: TGTGCCAGCAGCCTGGGGCAGGTGGGTTTGGACACTGAAGCTTTCTTT.